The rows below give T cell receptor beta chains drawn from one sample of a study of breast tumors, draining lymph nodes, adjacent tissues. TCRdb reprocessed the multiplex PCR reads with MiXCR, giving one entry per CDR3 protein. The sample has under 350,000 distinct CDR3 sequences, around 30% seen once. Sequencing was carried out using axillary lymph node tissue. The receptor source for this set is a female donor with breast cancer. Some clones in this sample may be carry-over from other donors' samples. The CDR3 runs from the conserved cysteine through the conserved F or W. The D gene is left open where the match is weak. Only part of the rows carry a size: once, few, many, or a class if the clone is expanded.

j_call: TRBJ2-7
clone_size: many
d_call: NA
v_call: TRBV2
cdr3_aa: CASSVGGLNYEQYF
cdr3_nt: TGTGCCAGCAGTGTGGGGGGCTTAAACTACGAGCAGTACTTC

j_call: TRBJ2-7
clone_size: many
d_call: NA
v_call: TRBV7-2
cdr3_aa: CASSLAGRGKSYEQYF
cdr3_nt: TGTGCCAGCAGCTTAGCGGGGCGCGGGAAATCCTACGAGCAGTACTTC

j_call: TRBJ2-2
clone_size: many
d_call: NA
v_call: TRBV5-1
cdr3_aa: CASSLAGGFTGELFF
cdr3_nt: TGCGCCAGCAGCTTGGCCGGGGGATTCACCGGGGAGCTGTTTTTT

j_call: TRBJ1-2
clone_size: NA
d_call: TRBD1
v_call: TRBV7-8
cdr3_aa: CASGQQDRAYGYTF
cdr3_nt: TGTGCCAGCGGGCAGCAGGACAGGGCCTATGGCTACACCTTC

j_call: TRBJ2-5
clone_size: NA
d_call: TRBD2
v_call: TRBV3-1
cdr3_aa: CASSHYGAGVQETQYF
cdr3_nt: TGTGCCAGCAGCCACTACGGAGCGGGAGTACAAGAGACCCAGTACTTC

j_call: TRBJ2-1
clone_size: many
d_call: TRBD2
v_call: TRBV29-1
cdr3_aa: CSALLAGHNEQFF
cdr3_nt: TGCAGCGCTTTACTAGCGGGTCACAATGAGCAGTTCTTC

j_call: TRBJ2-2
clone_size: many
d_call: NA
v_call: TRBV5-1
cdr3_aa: CASAAWGTGELFF
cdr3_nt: TGCGCCAGCGCTGCCTGGGGCACCGGGGAGCTGTTTTTT

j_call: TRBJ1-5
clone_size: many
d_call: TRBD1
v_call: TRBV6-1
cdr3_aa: CASNHRGGGNQPQHF
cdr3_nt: TGTGCCAGTAATCACAGGGGCGGAGGCAATCAGCCCCAGCATTTT

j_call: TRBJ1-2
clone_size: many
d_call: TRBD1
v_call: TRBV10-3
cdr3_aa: CAISDYDRANYGYTF
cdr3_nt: TGTGCCATCAGTGATTACGACAGGGCCAACTATGGCTACACCTTC

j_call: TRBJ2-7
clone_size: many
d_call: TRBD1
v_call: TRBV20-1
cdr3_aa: CSARTGGAYEQYF
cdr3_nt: TGCAGTGCTCGGACAGGGGGAGCCTACGAGCAGTACTTC

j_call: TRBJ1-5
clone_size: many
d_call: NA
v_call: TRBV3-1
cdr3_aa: CASSQDLRQPQHF
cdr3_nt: TGTGCCAGCAGCCAAGACCTACGCCAGCCCCAGCATTTT

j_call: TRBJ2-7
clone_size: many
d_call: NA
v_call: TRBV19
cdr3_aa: CASSGRANEQYF
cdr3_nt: TGTGCCAGTAGTGGTAGGGCAAACGAGCAGTACTTC

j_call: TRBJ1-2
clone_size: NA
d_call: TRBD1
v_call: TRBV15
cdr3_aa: CATSSTGGVGYTF
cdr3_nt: TGTGCCACCAGCAGTACAGGGGGCGTTGGCTACACCTTC

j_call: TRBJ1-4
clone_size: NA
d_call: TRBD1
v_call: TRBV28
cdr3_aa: CASSWGQGWNNEKLFF
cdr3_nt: TGTGCCAGCAGTTGGGGACAGGGTTGGAATAATGAAAAACTGTTTTTT

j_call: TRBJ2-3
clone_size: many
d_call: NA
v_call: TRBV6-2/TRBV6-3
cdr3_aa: CASRAFRGTDTQYF
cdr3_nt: TGTGCCAGCAGAGCTTTCAGGGGCACAGATACGCAGTATTTT

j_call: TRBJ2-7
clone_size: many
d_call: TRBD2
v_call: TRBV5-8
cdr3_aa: CASSPGVVAGVEQYF
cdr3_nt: TGTGCCAGCAGCCCCGGAGTAGTAGCGGGAGTAGAGCAGTACTTC

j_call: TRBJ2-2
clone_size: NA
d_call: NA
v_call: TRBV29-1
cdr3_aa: CSVERDSGELFF
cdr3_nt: TGCAGCGTTGAGCGGGATTCCGGGGAGCTGTTTTTT

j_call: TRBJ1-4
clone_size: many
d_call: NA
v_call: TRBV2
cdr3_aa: CASSETGTRNEKLFF
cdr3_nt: TGTGCCAGCAGTGAAACCGGGACAAGAAATGAAAAACTGTTTTTT

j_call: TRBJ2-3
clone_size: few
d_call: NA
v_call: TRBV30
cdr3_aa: CAWSISLTTDTQYF
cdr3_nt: TGTGCCTGGAGTATCTCCTTGACCACAGATACGCAGTATTTT

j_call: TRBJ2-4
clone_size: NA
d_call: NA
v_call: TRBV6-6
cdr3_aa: CASTLGRGNIQYF
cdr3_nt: TGTGCCAGCACCCTTGGCAGGGGAAACATTCAGTACTTC

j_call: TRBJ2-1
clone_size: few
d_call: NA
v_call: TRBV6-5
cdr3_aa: CASSYIMSSYNEQFF
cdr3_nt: TGTGCCAGCAGTTACATTATGAGCTCCTACAATGAGCAGTTCTTC

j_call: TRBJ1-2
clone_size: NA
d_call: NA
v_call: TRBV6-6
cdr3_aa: CASSSTRDYGYTF
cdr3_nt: TGTGCCAGCAGCTCTACCCGGGACTATGGCTACACCTTC

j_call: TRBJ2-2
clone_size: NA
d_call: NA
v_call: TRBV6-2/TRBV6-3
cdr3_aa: CASIRGAPGELFF
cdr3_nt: TGTGCCAGCATCAGGGGCGCTCCCGGGGAGCTGTTTTTT

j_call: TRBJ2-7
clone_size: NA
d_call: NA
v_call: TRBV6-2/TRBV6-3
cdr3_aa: CASRFSGGTPANEQYF
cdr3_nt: TGTGCCAGCAGGTTTTCTGGGGGGACTCCTGCTAACGAGCAGTACTTC

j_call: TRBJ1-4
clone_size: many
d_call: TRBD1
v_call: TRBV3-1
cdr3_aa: CASSQIQGVGLFF
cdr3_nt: TGTGCCAGCAGCCAAATTCAGGGGGTTGGACTGTTTTTT

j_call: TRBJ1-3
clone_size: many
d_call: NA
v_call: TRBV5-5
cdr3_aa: CASSLAGDVGNTIYF
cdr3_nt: TGTGCCAGCAGCTTGGCAGGGGATGTCGGAAACACCATATATTTT

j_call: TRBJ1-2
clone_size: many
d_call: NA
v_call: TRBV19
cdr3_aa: CASSITSRGGYTF
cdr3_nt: TGTGCCAGTAGTATCACCAGTCGGGGGGGCTACACCTTC

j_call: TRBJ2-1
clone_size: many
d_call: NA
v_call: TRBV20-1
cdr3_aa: CSARGMASGRVIEQFF
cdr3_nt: TGCAGTGCTAGAGGAATGGCGAGCGGAAGAGTTATTGAGCAGTTCTTC

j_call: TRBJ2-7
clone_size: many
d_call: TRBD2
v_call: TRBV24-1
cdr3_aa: CATSSAGGAQYF
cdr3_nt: TGTGCCACCTCCTCGGCCGGGGGGGCGCAGTACTTC